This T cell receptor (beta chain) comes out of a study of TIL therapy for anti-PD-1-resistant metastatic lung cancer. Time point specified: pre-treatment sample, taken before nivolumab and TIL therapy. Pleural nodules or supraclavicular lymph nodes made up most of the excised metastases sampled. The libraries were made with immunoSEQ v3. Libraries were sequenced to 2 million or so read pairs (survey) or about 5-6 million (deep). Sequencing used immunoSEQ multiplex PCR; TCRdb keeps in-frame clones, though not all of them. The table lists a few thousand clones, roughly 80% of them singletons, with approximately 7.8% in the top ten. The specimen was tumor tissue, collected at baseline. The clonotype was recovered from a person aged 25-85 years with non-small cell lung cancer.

CDR3 loop: CASSNYYNSPLHF. The CDR3 DNA sequence: TGTGCCAGCAGCAACTATTATAATTCACCCCTCCACTTT. The chain is built from TRBV21-1 and TRBJ1-6. TRBV21-1 is assigned pseudogene status. The CDR3 loop spans 13 amino acids.